The source of this T cell receptor beta chain is a study of blood T cell repertoires in COVID-19. Per the original data handling: Quantification of nucleated cells was approximated via reference gene primer amplification. Measured with immunoSEQ multiplex PCR; TCRdb has only the in-frame clones, and not every one. For V, J and clone size, that table is used; D and trimming come from the DNA. The sample records about 120,000 clones, 86% being singletons. The V gene end was trimmed by 6 bases and the J gene end by 0 bases; junction bases not matched to a gene: 10. Germline values: CDR1 LGHNT, CDR2 FRNRAP. CDR3 length equals 17 residues.

V and J are TRBV12-5 and TRBJ1-5, with 8 bases that match TRBD1. This clonotype was obtained from a man aged 35-49 years with acute or convalescent COVID-19. Sequencing was done on a sample of peripheral blood. CDR3 amino acids: CASGYFGQGYSNQPQHF. CDR3 nucleotide sequence: TGTGCTAGTGGGTACTTCGGACAGGGCTATAGCAATCAGCCCCAGCATTTT.